Below, 32 T cell receptor beta chains from the same sample are listed, as sequenced in a study of blood T cell repertoires in COVID-19. The table came from immunoSEQ multiplex PCR; TCRdb's copy has only in-frame clones and leaves some out. The data show 250,000 to 300,000 clones, 85% to 90% seen once. Sequencing was done on a sample of peripheral blood. The source of these receptors is a woman in her twenties or thirties with COVID-19, enrolled during active disease.

The J gene is TRBJ1-2, the V gene TRBV10-2; 7 bases are a match to TRBD1. Germline CDR1 is WSHSY and CDR2 is SAAADI. Trimming removed 3 bases from V and 4 bases from J; junction bases left unmatched: 8. CDR3 length: 15 amino acids. The CDR3 coding sequence is TGCGCCAGCAGTGACCCCGGACAGGTACTCTATGGCTACACCTTC. Its translation: CASSDPGQVLYGYTF.

The chain links TRBV30 to TRBJ2-6; TRBD2 matches at 10 bases. The CDR3 contains 18 residues. CDR1 GTSNPN and CDR2 SVGIG come from the germline V gene (reference sequence). V gave up 3 bases and J gave up 0 bases; unmatched junction bases: 8. CDR3 DNA sequence: TGTGCCTGGAGCTGGCTAGCGGGAGTTGGCTCTGGGGCCAACGTCCTGACTTTC. It is translated as CAWSWLAGVGSGANVLTF.

The chain employs TRBV11-3 and TRBJ1-5; TRBD1 aligns across 8 bases. The germline V gene has CDR1 SGHNT and CDR2 YENEEA. V dropped 4 bases and J dropped 9; count of bases not matched to a gene: 11. The CDR3 covers 15 residues. CDR3 DNA sequence: TGTGCCAGCAGCTGGACAGGGCTGCTTTATCGGCCCCAGCATTTT. It yields the protein CASSWTGLLYRPQHF.

This clone came up a few times. The chain carries TRBV2 and TRBJ2-3; 14 nucleotides align to TRBD2. V was pared by 7 bases and J by 4 bases, with 7 bases of the junction left unmatched. The CDR3 has 16 residues. In germline, CDR1 is SNHLY, CDR2 FYNNEI. CDR3 nucleotides: TGTGCCAGCACGAGACTAGCGGGAGGGTCCCCAGATACGCAGTATTTT. Encoded protein: CASTRLAGGSPDTQYF.

V usage is TRBV19 and J usage is TRBJ2-4; D ambiguous. Germline assignment: CDR1 LNHDA and CDR2 SQIVND (reference sequence). V dropped 1 base and J dropped 9 bases, with 19 bases sitting between them. The length of the CDR3 is 16 residues. This CDR3 reads CASSIVTAGKRSIQYF. For the CDR3, the DNA is TGTGCCAGTAGTATAGTGACGGCAGGAAAAAGGTCCATTCAGTACTTC. Full variable domain (missing parts from reference TRBV19 and TRBJ2-4): DGGITQSPKYLFRKEGQNVTLSCEQNLNHDAMYWYRQDPGQGLRLIYYSQIVNDFQKGDIAEGYSVSREKKESFPLTVTSAQKNPTAFYLCASSIVTAGKRSIQYFGAGTRLSVL.

V is TRBV6-1 and J is TRBJ1-1, with 8 nucleotides matching TRBD1. CDR3 length: 14 amino acids. Trimming at V came to 3 bases and at J to 5 bases, leaving 5 bases not matched to a gene. Germline CDR1 MNHNS, CDR2 SASEGT. This CDR3 reads CASSDQGAKTEAFF. The DNA for the CDR3 is TGTGCCAGCAGTGACCAGGGGGCGAAAACTGAAGCTTTCTTT.

The J gene is TRBJ1-1, the V gene TRBV6-5; no firm D call. V was clipped by 8 bases and J by 1 base, with 17 bases between them. CDR1 is MNHEY and CDR2 is SVGAGI in the germline V gene. CDR3 length equals 15 residues. In DNA, the CDR3 is TGTGCCAGCGGCCTCAACACCGCAAAGAACACTGAAGCTTTCTTT. It specifies CASGLNTAKNTEAFF.

This clone has only a few counts. The chain carries TRBV7-2 and TRBJ2-7, with TRBD2 identical over 10 bases. The J segment lost 7 bases and the V segment lost 4 bases, leaving 7 bases of the junction unmatched. CDR1 SGHTA and CDR2 FQGNSA come from the germline V gene. CDR3 length: 14 amino acids. DNA for the CDR3: TGTGCCAGCAGCTCACTAGCGGGGCGTGGAGAGCAGTACTTC. Translation: CASSSLAGRGEQYF.

The chain joins TRBV30 to TRBJ2-1, with unresolved D. The CDR3 is 11 amino acids. The germline V gene encodes CDR1 GTSNPN and CDR2 SVGIG (reference sequence). V lost 6 bases and J lost 4, with 7 bases in between. CDR3 DNA: TGTGCCTGTTCCGGTTACAATGAGCAGTTCTTC. Translated: CACSGYNEQFF.

CDR3 in DNA: TGCGCCAGCAGCTCGGGTACTAGCGGGAGAGGAAACATTCAGTACTTC. Translating gives CASSSGTSGRGNIQYF. The chain links TRBV5-1 to TRBJ2-4; TRBD2 matches 11 bases. The germline gives CDR1 SGHRS, CDR2 YFSETQ. With V trimmed by 3 bases and J by 6 bases, 8 bases remained unmatched. The length of the CDR3 is 16 residues.

The chain couples TRBV19 to TRBJ1-4, with 9 bases aligning to TRBD1. Trimming removed 5 bases from V and 7 bases from J; junction bases left unmatched: 11. This CDR3 has 16 amino acids. Per germline, CDR1 LNHDA and CDR2 SQIVND (reference sequence). CDR3 nucleotides: TGTGCCAGTAGTGCCCCACCCGACAGGGGGGGTGAAAAACTGTTTTTT. Its translation is CASSAPPDRGGEKLFF.

The chain links TRBV10-3 to TRBJ1-1; 8 nucleotides agree with TRBD1. The CDR3 is made up of 16 amino acids. Trimming removed 4 bases from V and 1 base from J; junction bases left unmatched: 8. Germline values: CDR1 ENHRY, CDR2 SYGVKD. The CDR3, as DNA: TGTGCCATCAGTGGGAGACAGGGGTCGGCGAACACTGAAGCTTTCTTT. Its translation: CAISGRQGSANTEAFF.

The rearrangement links TRBV4-1 to TRBJ1-3, with unresolved D. The CDR3 has 15 residues. Germline V gene data show CDR1 as MGHRA and CDR2 as YSYEKL. The ends were cut back, 0 bases at V and 4 bases at J, with 10 bases in the middle. The DNA of the CDR3 is TGCGCCAGCAGCCAAGATTCCTCGGGGGGAAACACCATATATTTT. As protein: CASSQDSSGGNTIYF.

The CDR3 protein is CASSLSPGSRNQPQHF. The CDR3 nucleotides read TGTGCCAGCAGTTTATCGCCGGGGAGTCGCAATCAGCCCCAGCATTTT. This chain joins TRBV27 and TRBJ1-5; D gene uncertain. V was trimmed by 0 bases and J by 2 bases, leaving 11 bases between them. CDR1 and CDR2 from the germline V gene are MNHEY and SMNVEV (reference sequence). This CDR3 contains 16 residues.

The chain carries TRBV18 and TRBJ2-7; 12 positions match TRBD2. J was trimmed by 4 bases and V by 0 bases; bases with no gene match: 10. Germline-derived CDR1 and CDR2 are KGHSH and LQKENI. CDR3 length equals 18 residues. This CDR3 is CASSPPPVLAGGPYEQYF. CDR3 in DNA: TGTGCCAGCTCACCACCCCCGGTCCTAGCGGGAGGGCCATACGAGCAGTACTTC.

V and J are TRBV10-2 and TRBJ2-2; a possible D gene is TRBD1 (5 bases). Trimming removed 2 bases from V and 4 bases from J, with 11 bases in between. CDR3 size: 15 residues. From germline, CDR1 is WSHSY and CDR2 SAAADI. The CDR3 region has the DNA TGCGCCAGCAGTGAGGTCACAGGTGGCACCGGGGAGCTGTTTTTT. Translated, it gives CASSEVTGGTGELFF.

Concerning this clone itself: The junction departs from the called germline gene at one end, perhaps through a read error. This CDR3 is also generated by other DNA sequences in the sample. J is TRBJ2-7 and V is TRBV25-1; D gene ambiguous. CDR1 is MGHDK, CDR2 SYGVNS, per germline. This CDR3 has 13 amino acids. The CDR3 nucleotides are TGTGCCAGCAGTGACGAACTATCCTACGAGCAGTATTTC. Its translation: CASSDELSYEQYF.

V and J are TRBV10-3 and TRBJ1-1; the match to TRBD1 covers 7 bases. The junction had 14 bases not matched to a gene; V was cut back by 2 bases and J by 8 bases. This CDR3 spans 16 amino acids. Germline CDR1 ENHRY, CDR2 SYGVKD. DNA of the CDR3: TGTGCCATCAGTGAGGAGTCAGGGGGAGGAGGTTTAGAAGCTTTCTTT. As protein: CAISEESGGGGLEAFF.

The chain links TRBV4-1 to TRBJ1-3, with D possibly being TRBD1 (5 bases). From germline, CDR1 is MGHRA and CDR2 YSYEKL. V lost 0 bases to trimming and J lost 1 base, with 10 bases between them. This CDR3 contains 16 residues. The CDR3 protein is CASSQEAGTSGNTIYF. CDR3 bases: TGCGCCAGCAGCCAAGAAGCGGGGACTTCTGGAAACACCATATATTTT.

The genes are TRBV11-2 and TRBJ2-2, with TRBD1 matching 7 bases. V shed 2 bases, J shed 5 bases, and the junction held 5 bases outside the gene matches. Germline V lookup: CDR1 SGHAT, CDR2 FQNNGV. The CDR3 consists of 15 residues. The CDR3 DNA reads TGTGCCAGCAGCTTAAAGACAGGGTGGACCGGGGAGCTGTTTTTT. Protein: CASSLKTGWTGELFF.

This clone was observed once. V is TRBV19 and J is TRBJ1-2; the match to TRBD1 covers 7 bases. V lost 4 bases and J lost 6; bases outside the gene matches: 5. Looked up from germline, CDR1 is LNHDA and CDR2 is SQIVND (reference sequence). The CDR3 has 13 amino acids. CDR3 protein: CASSTTGLNGYTF. The CDR3 region has the DNA TGTGCCAGTAGTACGACAGGGCTTAATGGCTACACCTTC.

The chain couples TRBV7-3 to TRBJ2-7; D is uncertain. The length of the CDR3 is 18 residues. The germline V and J ends were trimmed by 0 bases and 1 base, with 19 bases remaining between them. The V gene's germline CDR1 is SGHTA and CDR2 FQGTGA. The CDR3 protein is CASSLTPPVAANSYEQYF. The DNA of the CDR3 is TGTGCCAGCAGCTTAACGCCTCCTGTGGCCGCCAATTCCTACGAGCAGTACTTC.

The CDR3 region is CASSLEGGPNYGYTF. The CDR3 DNA follows: TGTGCCAGCAGCTTAGAGGGGGGGCCTAACTATGGCTACACCTTC. The chain is built from TRBV7-2 and TRBJ1-2; tentatively, D is TRBD1 (6 bases). The germline gives CDR1 SGHTA, CDR2 FQGNSA. Trimming stripped 1 base from V and 0 bases from J, with 9 bases between. The CDR3 extends over 15 amino acids. The full variable domain, completed using reference TRBV7-2 and TRBJ1-2, is GAGVSQSPSNKVTEKGKDVELRCDPISGHTALYWYRQSLGQGLEFLIYFQGNSAPDKSGLPSDRFSAERTGGSVSTLTIQRTQQEDSAVYLCASSLEGGPNYGYTFGSGTRLTVV.

The chain employs TRBV6-5 and TRBJ1-6; D not resolved. Deletions cut 4 bases from V and 9 bases from J, with 16 bases between. The CDR3 extends over 15 amino acids. Germline CDR1 is MNHEY and CDR2 is SVGAGI. Here the CDR3 reads CASSFGPGRSSPLHF. The CDR3 DNA sequence: TGTGCCAGCAGTTTTGGCCCGGGGAGGAGTTCACCCCTCCACTTT.

This clone was observed a few times. The J gene is TRBJ2-7, the V gene TRBV7-2; the match to TRBD2 covers 14 bases. V shed 5 bases and J 6 bases; nucleotides not matched to a gene: 6. The CDR3 is 15 residues long. In germline, CDR1 is SGHTA, CDR2 FQGNSA. The CDR3 DNA reads as TGTGCCAGCAGCGGACTAGCGGGAGGAGGGCGCGAGCAGTACTTC. Its translation is CASSGLAGGGREQYF.

This chain joins TRBV6-2 or TRBV6-3 and TRBJ2-7; tentatively, D is TRBD2 (5 bases). The CDR3 length is 14 residues. The V gene's germline CDR1 is MNHEY and CDR2 SVGEGT. Trimming stripped 3 bases from V and 3 bases from J, with 12 bases between. For the CDR3, the DNA is TGTGCCAGCAGTTATAGCGTGTTGAGCTACGAGCAGTACTTC. Its translation: CASSYSVLSYEQYF.

The chain joins TRBV4-3 to TRBJ2-7, with 9 bases identical to TRBD2. The J segment lost 2 bases and the V segment lost 3 bases, leaving 8 bases of the junction unmatched. The CDR3 extends over 16 amino acids. Germline V gene sequence: CDR1 LGHNA, CDR2 YSLEER. Here the CDR3 reads CASSHLSGSRAYEQYF. The CDR3 region has the DNA TGCGCCAGCAGCCACCTTAGCGGGAGTAGGGCCTACGAGCAGTACTTC.

As to this clone: The junction shows a germline mismatch at one end, possibly a read error. The gene calls are TRBV10-2 and TRBJ1-4, with D possibly matching TRBD1 (6 bases). In germline, CDR1 is WSHSY, CDR2 SAAADI. The CDR3 is 16 residues long. CDR3 coding DNA: TGCGCCAGCAGTGATGGACAGCCTGCAACTGATGAAAAACTGTTTTTT. Its protein product is CASSDGQPATDEKLFF.

The chain joins TRBV13 to TRBJ2-7; tentative D call: TRBD1 (5 bases). Between the trimmed V and J ends, which lost 1 base and 4 bases, there was a span of 11 bases. This CDR3 contains 14 residues. CDR1 is PRHDT, CDR2 FYEKMQ, per germline (reference sequence). The DNA of the CDR3 is TGTGCCAGCAGCTTAGCGGACAAGAGTTACGAGCAGTACTTC. It codes for CASSLADKSYEQYF.

In its sample, this clone was seen once. The chain couples TRBV21-1 to TRBJ1-4. TRBV21-1 has pseudogene status. This CDR3 is built from 17 residues. The CDR3 bases are TGTGCCAGCAGCAAATTACTTCGGTCAAAATCGGATGAAAAACTGTTTTTT. It specifies CASSKLLRSKSDEKLFF.

The V and J genes are TRBV6-5 and TRBJ1-5, with 7 bases lining up with TRBD1. The germline V gene has CDR1 MNHEY and CDR2 SVGAGI. Losses at the gene ends were 5 bases for V and 5 bases for J; bases not matched to a gene: 9. CDR3 length: 15 residues. Here the CDR3 DNA reads TGTGCCAGCAGTCCCACAACAGGGGACCATCAGCCCCAGCATTTT. This translates into CASSPTTGDHQPQHF.

V and J are TRBV29-1 and TRBJ2-7; 8 bases are a match to TRBD1. Looked up from germline, CDR1 is SQVTM and CDR2 is ANQGSEA. This CDR3 comprises 15 residues. The junction had 18 bases not matched to a gene; V was cut back by 5 bases and J by 9 bases. For the CDR3, the DNA is TGCAGCGTTCGGCGAGGGACAGGCCCCTCGAGCGTGCAGTACTTC. This encodes CSVRRGTGPSSVQYF.